This T cell receptor beta chain was identified during a study of shared clonotypes between healthy human individuals (TCRdb year 2020). Looking at the study overall: The cohort comprised a couple of women and three men aged 18 to 49 years. Each donor's leukapheresis produced roughly between roughly 0.85 and 10 billion PBMCs. For each donor, CD4 naive and CD4 memory were each given three plates, CD8 naive was given two plates, and CD8 memory was given one plate. To estimate repertoire size and how much clonotype sharing occurs between individuals, the study deeply sequenced the blood TCR repertoires of five healthy adults. Different laboratories and diverse techniques were used to prepare libraries and sequence TCR repertoires, to increase sequencing depth and limit assay-specific biases. Beyond this particular receptor, the publication reports: The small number of donors limited the genetic and exposure-history diversity represented. Compared with non-shared clonotypes, the clonotypes found in all four sorted-subset donors had higher generation probabilities. Approximately 4.8% of naive CD4, approximately 3.7% of naive CD8, 2.3% of memory CD4, and 0.4% of memory CD8 clonotypes were shared across several donors. Based on pairwise subsampling, the degree of clonotype sharing among donors was expected to be affected by sequencing depth. Naive subsets generally had larger estimated clonotype richness than memory subsets. Only blood was sampled, and tissue TCR repertoires likely differ from those in blood. Rarefaction of sorted-subset datasets indicated incomplete sequencing despite the large sequencing depth.

For this clone: What this receptor recognizes is not known. No much larger clonotype is one base removed from it; base qualities were not supplied.

CD8 naive samples were obtained by positive selection for CCR7 among CD45RO-negative cells, yielding a CD45RA+CCR7+ population from which TemRA cells were excluded. Healthy HIV-negative adults with no recently reported acute infections or vaccinations were included as donors. Every donor was a Caucasian adult residing in Nashville, Tennessee, USA. Blood was obtained by leukapheresis, after which PBMCs were separated by Ficoll-Histopaque density gradient centrifugation and cryopreserved in liquid nitrogen vapor phase. Analytical flow cytometry was used to check the purity and quantity of each magnetically sorted T cell population. Each sorted fraction had its genomic DNA isolated and then quantified by UV absorbance on a Nanodrop 2000c. The CDR3, cysteine through phenylalanine, is 16 amino acids long. Of all the DNA, just the CDR3 is kept, 48 bases in frame from base 1. Taken from the germline V gene (reference sequence), the CDR1 and CDR2 loops are SEHNR and FQNEAQ. V lost 1 base and J lost 3 bases, and the count of bases not matched to a germline gene is 4.

TCR CDR3 regions were amplified from genomic DNA by multiplex PCR using the deep immunoSEQ assay. Extracted genomic DNA from each cell subset was spread evenly across all wells of several immunoSEQ 96-well plates, with each plate serving as a replicate. For sorted subsets, each replicate PCR was loaded with about 200 ng genomic DNA, equivalent to approximately 27,000 T cell genomes. Purified libraries were quantified with a Qubit 3.0 fluorometer, sized on a Bioanalyzer 2100, and re-quantified with the KAPA Library Quantification kit. Each immunoSEQ 96-well plate was sequenced on its own single-read 150-cycle Illumina NextSeq 550 flow cell. The study's processing was this. The immunoSEQ output contained only junctional sequences without quality scores, so filtering could not match that applied to full-length reads. Sequences were annotated with PyIR, a Python wrapper for IgBLAST v1.9, using IMGT germline references to assign V/J genes and CDR3. Reads with weak V/J assignments (E-value above 1e-6), missing CDR3, stop codons, out-of-frame junctions, or ambiguous translated residues were removed. V3J clonotypes were defined by identical inferred V gene, J gene, and CDR3 amino acid sequence. The percentage overlap between two repertoires was calculated by dividing the number of shared unique clonotypes by the size of the smaller repertoire. Three approaches were used to assess repertoire richness: RTK rarefaction, the Chao1 estimator, and Recon v2.1 estimates of unobserved clonotypes. For all TCRbeta clonotypes obtained by the gDNA method from a few donors, generation probabilities were computed with OLGA. TCRdb took over this immuneACCESS table, retaining in-frame rearrangements with V and J assigned. Such tables are incomplete; in checked studies, under half of the missing clones stem from an unresolved V gene, and the remainder is unexplained. V and J calls plus clone size are reproduced from that table; the DNA served to infer D and trimming. The sample contains hundreds of thousands of clones, approximately 96% of them found a single time. In total, the top ten clones hold about 0.12% of the sample.

This chain joins TRBV7-9 to TRBJ2-5, with 11 bases aligning to TRBD2. Sequencing used naive CD8+ T cells sorted from blood. This specimen's cell subset or site label, per the study, means: CD45RA+CCR7+. The receptor comes from a woman younger than 45 in good health. CDR3 region: CASSLGLAGLEETQYF. In nucleotides, the sequence is TGTGCCAGCAGCTTAGGACTAGCGGGGTTGGAAGAGACCCAGTACTTC.